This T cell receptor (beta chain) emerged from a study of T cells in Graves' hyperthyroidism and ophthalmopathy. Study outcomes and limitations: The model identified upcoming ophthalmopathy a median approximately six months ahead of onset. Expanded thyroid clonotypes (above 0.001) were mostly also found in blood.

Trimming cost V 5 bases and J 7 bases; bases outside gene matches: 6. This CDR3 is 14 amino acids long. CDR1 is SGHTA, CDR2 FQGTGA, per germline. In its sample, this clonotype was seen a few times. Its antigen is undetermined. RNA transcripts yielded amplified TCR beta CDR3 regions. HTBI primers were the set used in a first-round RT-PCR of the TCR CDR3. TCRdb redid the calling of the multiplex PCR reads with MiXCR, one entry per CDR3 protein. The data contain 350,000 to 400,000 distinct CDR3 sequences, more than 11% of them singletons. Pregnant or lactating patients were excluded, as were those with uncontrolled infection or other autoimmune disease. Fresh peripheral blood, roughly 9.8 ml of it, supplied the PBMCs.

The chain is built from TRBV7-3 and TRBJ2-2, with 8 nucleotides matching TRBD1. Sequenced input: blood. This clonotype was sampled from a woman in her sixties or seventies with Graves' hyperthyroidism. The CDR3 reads CASSRQGLSGELFF. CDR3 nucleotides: TGTGCCAGCAGCCGACAGGGGTTGAGCGGGGAGCTGTTTTTT.